Sequencing of this T cell receptor (beta chain) was carried out in a study of shared clonotypes between healthy human individuals. The CDR3 covers 18 residues. Trimming pared 4 bases from V and 3 bases from J, leaving 25 bases between. Germline values: CDR1 LNHDA, CDR2 SQIVND (reference sequence). Findings of the study overall: Shared clonotypes: about 4.6% naive CD4, roughly 3.5% naive CD8, under 2.5% memory CD4, 0.4% to 0.45% memory CD8. Memory subsets generally showed smaller estimated richness than naive subsets did.

The study drew all its donors from Caucasian adults living in Nashville, Tennessee. Both CD45RO+ cells and CCR7-negative CD45RA+ TemRA cells were combined to make up CD8 memory. Note on this clone: The antigen is not known.

Measured with immunoSEQ multiplex PCR; TCRdb has only the in-frame clones, and not every one. The sample contains around 690,000 clones, less than 95% of which appear only once. Sample: memory CD8+ T cells from PBMCs. Stated subset: CD45RO+ cells pooled with CCR7-negative TemRA cells. The origin of this receptor is a man aged 18 to 29 in good health. Some clones in this sample may be carry-over from other donors' samples. The chain couples TRBV19 to TRBJ2-7, with D possibly TRBD1 on 6 matching bases. The CDR3 nucleotides are TGTGCCAGTAGTACCAGGGGAGACGGAACGTTCGGTTTCTACGAGCAGTACTTC. Its translation is CASSTRGDGTFGFYEQYF.